Each of the 9 T cell receptor beta chains below was sequenced from the same sample in a study of identical twins. From the 5' RACE reads, TCRdb called clonotypes with MiXCR, one entry per CDR3 protein. The table shows about 660,000 distinct CDR3 sequences, with around 8.6% occurring only once. This same sample was also taken into another study, of yellow fever vaccine responses in identical twins.

Sequenced sample: PBMCs. The receptors shown here come from a woman under 30 in good health.

This clonotype came up many times. The V and J genes are TRBV5-6 and TRBJ1-5; D might be TRBD1 (6 bases). This CDR3 has 15 amino acids. The germline V gene has CDR1 SGHDT and CDR2 YYEEEE. The V and J ends lost 1 base and 5 bases respectively, with 13 bases between them. As DNA, the CDR3 is TGTGCCAGCAGCTTGACCGGGACACCTGATCAGCCCCAGCATTTT. Amino acids: CASSLTGTPDQPQHF.

There are many counts of this clonotype. V gene TRBV6-1 combines with J gene TRBJ2-3; 12 nucleotides match TRBD2. Losses at the gene ends were 6 bases for V and 2 bases for J; bases not matched to a gene: 3. Germline V CDR1 and CDR2: MNHNS, SASEGT. The CDR3 length is 15 residues. The CDR3 loop reads CASSRLAGDTDTQYF. CDR3 bases: TGTGCCAGCAGCAGACTAGCGGGGGACACAGATACGCAGTATTTT.

The chain combines TRBV6-1 with TRBJ2-5; unclear D gene. CDR1 MNHNS and CDR2 SASEGT come from the germline V gene. V lost 1 base and J 1 base, leaving 7 bases between the germline ends. The CDR3 consists of 14 residues. Here the CDR3 reads CASSEGAAQETQYF. For the CDR3, the DNA is TGTGCCAGCAGTGAAGGTGCCGCCCAAGAGACCCAGTACTTC.

This CDR3 reads CASSDNRWETQYF. CDR3 nucleotide sequence: TGTGCCAGCAGCGACAACCGGTGGGAGACCCAGTACTTC. The gene calls are TRBV2 and TRBJ2-5; D ambiguous. Germline CDR1 is SNHLY and CDR2 is FYNNEI. V was cut by 6 bases and J by 5 bases, with 13 bases left in between. This CDR3 has 13 residues.

This clonotype has at least ten counts. This sequence joins TRBV12-3 or TRBV12-4 and TRBJ1-5, with 10 bases aligning to TRBD1. After removal of 6 bases from V and 7 bases from J, the junction contained 9 bases not matched to a gene. This CDR3 spans 15 amino acids. The CDR3 spells CASRPGTGVGQPQHF. The DNA of the CDR3 is TGTGCCAGCAGACCCGGGACAGGGGTTGGCCAGCCCCAGCATTTT.

This chain links TRBV2 with TRBJ2-7; TRBD2 matches 7 bases. The V and J ends lost 7 bases and 2 bases, in that order; junction bases with no gene match: 5. In germline, CDR1 is SNHLY, CDR2 FYNNEI. The CDR3 extends over 13 amino acids. The CDR3 DNA sequence: TGTGCCAGCAAAGTGGGGGGGACCTACGAGCAGTACTTC. Its protein product is CASKVGGTYEQYF.

This clonotype was observed a handful of times. The chain combines TRBV7-9 with TRBJ2-2; 7 bases match TRBD1. Germline CDR1 SEHNR, CDR2 FQNEAQ (reference sequence). This CDR3 comprises 16 residues. V lost 5 bases to trimming and J lost 6 bases; unmatched junction nucleotides: 12. The CDR3 protein is CASSVDRAGRAGELFF. DNA for the CDR3: TGTGCCAGCAGCGTTGACAGGGCTGGCCGGGCCGGGGAGCTGTTTTTT. Combining the CDR3 with reference TRBV7-9 and TRBJ2-2 gives the whole variable domain DTGVSQNPRHKITKRGQNVTFRCDPISEHNRLYWYRQTLGQGPEFLTYFQNEAQLEKSRLLSDRFSAERPKGSFSTLEIQRTEQGDSAMYLCASSVDRAGRAGELFFGEGSRLTVL.

This clonotype was detected ten times or more. V is TRBV7-2 and J is TRBJ2-7; D possibly uses TRBD1 or TRBD2 (5 bases each). Trimming removed 4 bases from V and 2 bases from J, with 12 bases in between. The CDR3 contains 14 residues. CDR1 SGHTA and CDR2 FQGNSA come from the germline V gene. CDR3 nucleotides: TGTGCCAGCAGCTACCGGGACGGCGCCTACGAGCAGTACTTC. This gives the protein CASSYRDGAYEQYF.

This clonotype was recorded at least ten times. CDR3 in amino acids: CASSRDFVTNEQFF. The CDR3 DNA reads as TGTGCCAGCAGTCGAGACTTCGTAACCAATGAGCAGTTCTTC. The V and J genes are TRBV2 and TRBJ2-1; D gene unclear. Trimming took 5 bases from V and 6 from J, leaving 14 bases between them. The germline V gene encodes CDR1 SNHLY and CDR2 FYNNEI. There are 14 residues in the CDR3.